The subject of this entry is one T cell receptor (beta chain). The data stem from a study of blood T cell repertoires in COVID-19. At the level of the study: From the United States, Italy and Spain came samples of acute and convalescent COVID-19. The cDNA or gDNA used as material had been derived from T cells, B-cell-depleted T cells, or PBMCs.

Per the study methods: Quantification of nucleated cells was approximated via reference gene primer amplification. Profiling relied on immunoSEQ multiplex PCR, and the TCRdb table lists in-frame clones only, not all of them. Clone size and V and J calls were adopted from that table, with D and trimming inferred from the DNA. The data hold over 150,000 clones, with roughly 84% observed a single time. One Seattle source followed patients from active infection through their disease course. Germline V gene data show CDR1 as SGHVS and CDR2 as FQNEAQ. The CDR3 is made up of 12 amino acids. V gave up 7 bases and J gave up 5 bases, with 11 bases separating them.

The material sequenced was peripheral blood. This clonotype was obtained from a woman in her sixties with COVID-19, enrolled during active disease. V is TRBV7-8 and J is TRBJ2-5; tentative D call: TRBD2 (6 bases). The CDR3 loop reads CASTGVWETQYF. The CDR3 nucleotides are TGTGCCAGCACGGGGGTTTGGGAGACCCAGTACTTC. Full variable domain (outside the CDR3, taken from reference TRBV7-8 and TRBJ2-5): GAGVSQSPRYKVAKRGQDVALRCDPISGHVSLFWYQQALGQGPEFLTYFQNEAQLDKSGLPSDRFFAERPEGSVSTLKIQRTQQEDSAVYLCASTGVWETQYFGPGTRLLVL.